Listed here are 11 T cell receptor beta chains from one sample, sequenced in a study of high-grade serous ovarian cancer treatment subgroups. Tumor samples were taken before definitive surgery or chemotherapy. The data were produced by immunoSEQ multiplex PCR, yet TCRdb's version contains in-frame clones alone and is incomplete. The table lists fewer than 1,000 clones, 66% of them singletons. The sequencing sample was made of tumor tissue. The receptors originated from a human donor with high-grade serous ovarian cancer.

V usage is TRBV4-3 and J usage is TRBJ2-7; TRBD2 matches at 7 bases. The CDR3 runs to 16 residues. After removal of 0 bases from V and 0 bases from J, the junction contained 5 bases not matched to a gene. Germline CDR1 reads LGHNA; CDR2 reads YSLEER. DNA of the CDR3: TGCGCCAGCAGCCAAGATACCAGCGGGGACTCCTACGAGCAGTACTTC. Its protein product is CASSQDTSGDSYEQYF.

V is TRBV4-2 and J is TRBJ2-6, with D possibly being TRBD2 (6 bases). In germline, CDR1 is LGHNA, CDR2 YNFKEQ. The CDR3 length is 18 residues. Trimming stripped 0 bases from V and 0 bases from J, with 12 bases between. CDR3 in DNA: TGTGCCAGCAGCCAAGATGGGACTTATAGCTCTGGGGCCAACGTCCTGACTTTC. Translating it yields CASSQDGTYSSGANVLTF.

This chain uses TRBV20-1 with TRBJ1-6; 7 bases fit TRBD1. CDR3 size: 11 residues. Germline lookup yields CDR1 DFQATT and CDR2 SNEGSKA (reference sequence). DNA of the CDR3: TGCGCCACAGGGGCCGAGTTACCCCTCCACTTT. Translated, it gives CATGAELPLHF.

This clone was detected a few times. The V and J genes are TRBV28 and TRBJ1-1, with 7 bases matching TRBD1. Germline assignment: CDR1 MDHEN and CDR2 SYDVKM. V lost 3 bases to trimming and J lost 1 base; unmatched junction nucleotides: 2. CDR3 length: 14 residues. CDR3 in amino acids: CASSFSGGNTEAFF. CDR3 DNA sequence: TGTGCCAGCAGTTTCTCAGGGGGGAACACTGAAGCTTTCTTT.

V gene TRBV5-1 combines with J gene TRBJ2-1, with 9 bases matching TRBD2. The germline gives CDR1 SGHRS, CDR2 YFSETQ. This CDR3 contains 17 residues. With 4 bases clipped from V and 9 bases from J, the junction kept 17 bases outside the gene matches. CDR3 region: CASSASPTSGWAIEQFF. Here the CDR3 DNA reads TGCGCCAGCAGCGCCTCTCCTACTAGCGGGTGGGCCATTGAGCAGTTCTTC. The variable domain in full, completed from reference TRBV5-1 and TRBJ2-1, reads KAGVTQTPRYLIKTRGQQVTLSCSPISGHRSVSWYQQTPGQGLQFLFEYFSETQRNKGNFPGRFSGRQFSNSRSEMNVSTLELGDSALYLCASSASPTSGWAIEQFFGPGTRLTVL.

J is TRBJ1-5 and V is TRBV25-1; 7 positions agree with TRBD1. After removal of 5 bases from V and 4 bases from J, the junction contained 8 bases not matched to a gene. The CDR3 contains 15 residues. Per the germline V gene, CDR1 is MGHDK and CDR2 is SYGVNS. The CDR3 nucleotides read TGTGCCAGCAGTACCTCGGGACAGCCAAATCAGCCCCAGCATTTT. It is translated as CASSTSGQPNQPQHF. The full variable domain, completed using reference TRBV25-1 and TRBJ1-5, is EADIYQTPRYLVIGTGKKITLECSQTMGHDKMYWYQQDPGMELHLIHYSYGVNSTEKGDLSSESTVSRIRTEHFPLTLESARPSHTSQYLCASSTSGQPNQPQHFGDGTRLSIL.

The chain recombines TRBV11-2 with TRBJ2-1; possible D gene TRBD2, 5 bases. This CDR3 has 16 residues. Germline V gene data show CDR1 as SGHAT and CDR2 as FQNNGV. V shed 0 bases and J shed 0 bases, with 9 bases lying between them. The CDR3 is CASSLDPGSSYNEQFF. The CDR3 nucleotides read TGTGCCAGCAGCTTAGATCCGGGGAGCTCCTACAATGAGCAGTTCTTC.

The rearrangement uses TRBV9 and TRBJ2-7, with TRBD1 matching over 7 bases. In germline, CDR1 is SGDLS, CDR2 YYNGEE. With 7 bases clipped from V and 4 bases from J, the junction kept 5 bases outside the gene matches. This CDR3 spans 12 amino acids. CDR3 nucleotides: TGTGCCAGCGGGCCAGGGGGATACGAGCAGTACTTC. Translation: CASGPGGYEQYF. Looking up the rest from reference TRBV9 and TRBJ2-7 gives the full variable domain: DSGVTQTPKHLITATGQRVTLRCSPRSGDLSVYWYQQSLDQGLQFLIQYYNGEERAKGNILERFSAQQFPDLHSELNLSSLELGDSALYFCASGPGGYEQYFGPGTRLTVT.

The CDR3 DNA follows: TGTGCCAGCAGCCCCGGAGTAGGAGTCAGTAAAAACATTCAGTACTTC. Translated, it gives CASSPGVGVSKNIQYF. V usage is TRBV7-9 and J usage is TRBJ2-4; D not certain. The CDR3 totals 16 residues. V lost 5 bases, J lost 4 bases, and 18 bases lay in between. Germline assignment: CDR1 SEHNR and CDR2 FQNEAQ (reference sequence).

This chain joins TRBV6-1 and TRBJ2-3, with D unclear. The CDR3 runs to 13 residues. CDR1 and CDR2 from the germline V gene are MNHNS and SASEGT. V was cut by 10 bases and J by 2 bases, with 13 bases left in between. CDR3 DNA sequence: TGTGCCACTGAATCACCCCCCACAGATACGCAGTATTTT. Amino acid sequence: CATESPPTDTQYF.

This clone has only a few counts. V is TRBV7-6 and J is TRBJ1-1; D unclear. CDR3 size: 13 residues. The V and J ends lost 5 bases and 0 bases respectively, with 7 bases between them. Germline V lookup: CDR1 SGHVS, CDR2 FNYEAQ. The CDR3 protein is CASSADLNTEAFF. CDR3 nucleotide sequence: TGTGCCAGCAGCGCTGATCTGAACACTGAAGCTTTCTTT.